This T cell receptor beta chain was sequenced in a study of cytomegalovirus exposure and HLA in healthy donors. Whole-study findings and limits: According to a later analysis, most TCR beta chains associated with CMV appeared HLA-restricted. Earlier results showed most TCR beta V segments being productive about 87% or about 30% of the time.

In the case of this clone: The antigen is not known.

A multiplex PCR was run with 60 Vbeta primers and 13 Jbeta primers. The table came from immunoSEQ multiplex PCR; TCRdb's copy has only in-frame clones and leaves some out. The sample lists under 200,000 clones; roughly 72% were seen once. This CDR3 is 14 amino acids long. V gave up 4 bases and J gave up 0 bases, with 10 bases separating them. Germline V gene sequence: CDR1 MNHNY, CDR2 SVGAGI (reference sequence). Sequencing was carried out using PBMCs. This chain uses TRBV6-6 with TRBJ2-7; possible D gene TRBD1, 6 bases. This receptor was obtained from a man in his forties in good health and CMV-seronegative. The CDR3 region has the DNA TGTGCCAGCAGTTCCACAGGGAGCTCCTACGAGCAGTACGTC. Its protein is CASSSTGSSYEQYV.